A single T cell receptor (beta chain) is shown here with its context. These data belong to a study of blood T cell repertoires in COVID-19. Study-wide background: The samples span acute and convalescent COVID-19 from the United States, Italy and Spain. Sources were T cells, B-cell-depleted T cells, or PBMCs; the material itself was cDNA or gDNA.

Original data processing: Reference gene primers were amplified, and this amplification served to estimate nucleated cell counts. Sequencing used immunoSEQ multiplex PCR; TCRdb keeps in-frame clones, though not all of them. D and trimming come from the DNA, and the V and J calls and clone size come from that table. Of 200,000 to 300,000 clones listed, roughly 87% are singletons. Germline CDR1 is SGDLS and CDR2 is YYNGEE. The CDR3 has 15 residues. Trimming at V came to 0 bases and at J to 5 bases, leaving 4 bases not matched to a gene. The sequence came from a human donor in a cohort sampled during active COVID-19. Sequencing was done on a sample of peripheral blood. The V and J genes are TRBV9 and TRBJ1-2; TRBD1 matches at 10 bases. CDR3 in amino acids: CASSVARGQGYGYTF. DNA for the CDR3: TGTGCCAGCAGCGTAGCCCGGGGACAGGGGTATGGCTACACCTTC.